This is a list of T cell receptor beta chains from one sample in a study of shared clonotypes between healthy human individuals. Here immunoSEQ multiplex PCR was the method, and the copy in TCRdb shows in-frame clones only, minus some. This sample has about 710,000 clones, with more than 70% found just once. Sequencing was carried out using memory CD4+ T cells sorted from blood. The receptors derive from a woman aged 25-40 years in good health. Each CDR3 is given with its conserved first and last residue. Each record gives: V gene, D gene, clone size, J gene, CDR3 DNA, CDR3 protein. A D gene is named only where the DNA matches it firmly. Rows may omit the clone size; those that give it use once, few, many or a size class.

TRBV6-1	TRBD2	-	TRBJ2-7	TGTGCCAGCCGACTTACTAGCGGCCTCTACGAGCAGTACTTC	CASRLTSGLYEQYF
TRBV27	-	-	TRBJ2-7	TGTGCCAGCACCCCACGGGGGACCTCCTACGAGCAGTACTTC	CASTPRGTSYEQYF
TRBV27	-	once	TRBJ1-3	TGTGCCAGCAGTTCGAATCTGTTGTCTGGAAACACCATATATTTT	CASSSNLLSGNTIYF
TRBV15	-	once	TRBJ2-6	TGTGCCACCAGCAGAGTCGACATGGGTCACTCTGGGGCCAACGTCCTGACTTTC	CATSRVDMGHSGANVLTF
TRBV19	TRBD1	-	TRBJ1-2	TGTGCCAGTAGGCCGGGACAGGGCATCTATGGCTACACCTTC	CASRPGQGIYGYTF
TRBV7-9	-	-	TRBJ1-3	TGTGCCAGCAGCGCGGGTGCCGGAAACACCATATATTTT	CASSAGAGNTIYF
TRBV6-6	TRBD1	-	TRBJ2-1	TGTGCCAGCAGTTACACTTGGGGGACAGGGGGCCATGAGCAGTTCTTC	CASSYTWGTGGHEQFF
TRBV28	TRBD1	-	TRBJ2-1	TGTGCCAGCAGCAGACAGGGGGTCAACAATGAGCAGTTCTTC	CASSRQGVNNEQFF
TRBV13	TRBD1	once	TRBJ2-7	TGTGCCAGCAGCTTATCGAACACAGGGGACGAGCAGTACTTC	CASSLSNTGDEQYF
TRBV6-5	TRBD2	once	TRBJ2-3	TGTGCCACCACCCGGGGGGGGAACACAGATACGCAGTATTTT	CATTRGGNTDTQYF
TRBV7-6	-	-	TRBJ1-4	TGTGCCAGCAGCCATACGGATGAAAAACTGTTTTTT	CASSHTDEKLFF
TRBV19	-	-	TRBJ2-7	TGTGCCAGTAGCCCCCCCCGAGAGGGGAGATACGAGCAGTACTTC	CASSPPREGRYEQYF
TRBV19	TRBD2	-	TRBJ2-3	TGTGCCAGTAGTAGACTAGCTAGCACAGATACGCAGTATTTT	CASSRLASTDTQYF
TRBV25-1	-	once	TRBJ1-6	TGTGCCAGCATGGGGCGCGGTAATTCACCCCTCCACTTT	CASMGRGNSPLHF
TRBV27	-	-	TRBJ1-1	TGTGCCAGCAGTTTAAAGTCAAGCTTGGGCACTGAAGCTTTCTTT	CASSLKSSLGTEAFF
TRBV27	TRBD2	-	TRBJ2-1	TGTGCCAGCAGTTTATGGGCGGGAGGACCCTACAATGAGCAGTTCTTC	CASSLWAGGPYNEQFF
TRBV5-6	TRBD1	-	TRBJ1-1	TGTGCCAGCAGCTTGTTGAGACAGGGGGTGTACACTGAAGCTTTCTTT	CASSLLRQGVYTEAFF
TRBV19	-	-	TRBJ2-7	TGTGCCAGTAGCACACAGGGTACTCCATACGAGCAGTACTTC	CASSTQGTPYEQYF
TRBV28	-	few	TRBJ2-1	TGTGCCAGCAGTTCCTCCCGGGCCAGGGGTGAGCAGTTCTTC	CASSSSRARGEQFF
TRBV28	-	-	TRBJ1-2	TGTGCCACCTCCCAGGGTCCCTTCGTTCGGGACTATGGCTACACCTTC	CATSQGPFVRDYGYTF
TRBV11-2	-	-	TRBJ2-7	TGTGCCAGCAGCTTAGATCTAGTGCAGGGTGCTCGATACGAGCAGTACTTC	CASSLDLVQGARYEQYF
TRBV6-5	-	-	TRBJ2-7	TGTGCCAGCAGTTACGTCGCGGGGTACGAGCAGTACTTC	CASSYVAGYEQYF
TRBV6-5	-	-	TRBJ2-3	TGTGCCAGCAGTTGGGACTCAGAGAGAGCGATCCATACGCAGTATTTT	CASSWDSERAIHTQYF
TRBV15	TRBD2	-	TRBJ2-7	TGTGCCACCAGCAGAGTCAACCCGACTAGCGGGGTCGAGCAGTACTTC	CATSRVNPTSGVEQYF
TRBV19	-	-	TRBJ1-5	TGTGCCAGTAGTCTCTGGGATCGTCAGCCCCAGCATTTT	CASSLWDRQPQHF
TRBV18	-	-	TRBJ2-7	TGTGCCAGCTCACCACAGGCCTACGAGCAGTACTTC	CASSPQAYEQYF
TRBV28	-	few	TRBJ2-7	TGTGCCAGCAGTGCCTTGGAATGGGAGACCTCCTACGAGCAGTACTTC	CASSALEWETSYEQYF
TRBV27	-	-	TRBJ1-4	TGTGCCAGCAGTTTGAATTGGGGAATTAATGAAAAACTGTTTTTT	CASSLNWGINEKLFF
TRBV28	-	-	TRBJ2-2	TGTGCCAGCAGTTCGAACGGGCCGATGAACACCGGGGAGCTGTTTTTT	CASSSNGPMNTGELFF
TRBV9	-	-	TRBJ1-2	TGTGCCAGCAGCGTCCTCGGGGCGCCCCTCGAGGGCTACACCTTC	CASSVLGAPLEGYTF
TRBV6-1	-	-	TRBJ1-2	TGTGCCAGCAGTGAAGGGTCCGCAGGGCGTAACTATGGCTACACCTTC	CASSEGSAGRNYGYTF
TRBV7-2	TRBD2	-	TRBJ2-7	TGTGCCAGCAGCTTCTTCGGGACTAGCGGTTCCTACGAGCAGTACTTC	CASSFFGTSGSYEQYF
TRBV18	-	once	TRBJ2-7	TGTGCCAGCTCACCACCGAAGACCGGGACACCCTACGAGCAGTACTTC	CASSPPKTGTPYEQYF
TRBV11-2	TRBD1	once	TRBJ2-1	TGTGCCAGCAGCTCCGGGACAGGGATTGCCAATGAGCAGTTCTTC	CASSSGTGIANEQFF
TRBV5-1	-	-	TRBJ2-2	TGCGCCAGCAGCTTGGCGGAGGGAGCCGGGGAGCTGTTTTTT	CASSLAEGAGELFF
TRBV6-1	TRBD1	-	TRBJ1-2	TGTGCCAGCAGTGAAGTCCGGGACAGGTCCTATGGCTACACCTTC	CASSEVRDRSYGYTF
TRBV19	-	-	TRBJ1-2	TGTGCCAGTAGTAATCAGGGGACTGTTAACTATGGCTACACCTTC	CASSNQGTVNYGYTF
TRBV7-5	-	-	TRBJ1-1	TGTGTCAGAAGCTTACCCAGGGGGGCCACTGAAGCTTTCTTT	CVRSLPRGATEAFF
TRBV27	TRBD2	-	TRBJ2-3	TGTGCCAGCACCCGGACTAGCGGGAGGACAGATACGCAGTATTTT	CASTRTSGRTDTQYF
TRBV5-1	-	-	TRBJ2-2	TGCGCCAGCAGCGTGCCCGGTACGAACACCGGGGAGCTGTTTTTT	CASSVPGTNTGELFF
TRBV29-1	-	-	TRBJ2-1	TGCAGCGTAGCTAGGGTGGAGCATGAGCAGTTCTTC	CSVARVEHEQFF